The present TCR beta chain was sequenced within a study of control samples from healthy donors and cancer patients. The table came from immunoSEQ multiplex PCR; TCRdb's copy has only in-frame clones and leaves some out. The sample lists roughly 370,000 clones; 80% to 95% were seen once. This clone occurred a few times. The CDR3 has 16 amino acids. J lost 4 bases, V lost 1 base, and 7 bases had no gene match. Per germline, CDR1 KGHDR and CDR2 SFDVKD. The rearrangement links TRBV24-1 to TRBJ2-3; 7 nucleotides line up with TRBD1. The clonotype comes from a man aged 35 to 55 with head and neck cancer. Sequencing was performed on PBMCs. The CDR3 region is CATSDFRQGDADTQYF. DNA for the CDR3: TGTGCCACCAGTGATTTCCGACAGGGCGACGCAGATACGCAGTATTTT.